The rows below give T cell receptor beta chains drawn from one sample of a study of circulating and synovial CD4+ cells in juvenile arthritis. Assay: immunoSEQ multiplex PCR; the TCRdb copy retains only in-frame clones and omits some. The repertoire holds some 15,000 clones, with over 80% as singletons. What was sequenced was CD4+ T cells from synovial fluid. These receptor sequences come from a human patient with juvenile idiopathic arthritis. Some clones in this sample may be carry-over from other donors' samples. Each CDR3 is given without its conserved first and last residue.

V gene	J gene	CDR3 protein
TRBV6-1	TRBJ2-1	ASKSGQGGEQF
TRBV18	TRBJ1-2	ASSRQDSVDGYT
TRBV19	TRBJ2-7	ASSEQGFAYEQY
TRBV7-8	TRBJ1-1	ASSLEGQNTEAF
TRBV19	TRBJ1-3	ASSIGQGFSSGNTIY
TRBV9	TRBJ2-7	ASSAGVTNPQQY
TRBV6-1	TRBJ2-5	AGSQGWGGETQY
TRBV6-5	TRBJ1-4	ASSYVAANEKLF
TRBV11-3	TRBJ2-1	ASSAGGNEQF
TRBV5-1	TRBJ1-4	ASCPDGVNEKLF
TRBV27	TRBJ1-5	ASSSVNQPQH
TRBV11-2	TRBJ2-3	ASSREGTGADTQY
TRBV10-3	TRBJ2-7	AISEGLAGDPFRD
TRBV6-5	TRBJ2-2	ASSPEFAGELF